This note documents a single T cell receptor beta chain sequence. Other DNA sequences within the sample encode an identical CDR3. CDR1 and CDR2 from the germline V gene are SGHRS and YFSETQ. V lost 0 bases to trimming and J lost 1 base; unmatched junction nucleotides: 1. CDR3 size: 15 residues. Clones were read by immunoSEQ multiplex PCR, and TCRdb kept only the in-frame ones, dropping some. The sample yields around 40,000 clones, around 78% seen once. These data come from a study of PD-1 blockade in classical Hodgkin lymphoma. Exposure to brentuximab vedotin varied, and each patient had relapsed following autologous stem cell transplantation.

The sequence was obtained from a human donor with classical Hodgkin lymphoma. The specimen comprised peripheral blood mononuclear cells (PBMCs), sampled at baseline. This chain links TRBV5-1 with TRBJ2-5; 9 positions match TRBD1. The CDR3 region has the DNA TGCGCCAGCAGCTTGGGGACAGGGGTCCAAGAGACCCAGTACTTC. This codes for CASSLGTGVQETQYF.